This T cell receptor (beta chain) was sequenced in a study of T cells in Graves' hyperthyroidism and ophthalmopathy. The CDR3 regions of TCR beta were amplified from RNA transcripts. HTBI primers were the set used in a first-round RT-PCR of the TCR CDR3. TCRdb fed the multiplex PCR reads into MiXCR, producing one record per CDR3 protein. Among approximately 690,000 distinct CDR3 sequences listed, more than 20% were seen once. Regarding the study as a whole: Ophthalmopathy and stable hyperthyroidism were told apart by a 13 V-J model.

J was trimmed by 3 bases and V by 1 base; bases with no gene match: 2. The CDR3 runs 15 residues. Germline lookup yields CDR1 GTSNPN and CDR2 SVGIG (reference sequence). This clonotype was seen more than once but under ten times. The antigen is undetermined. Sequencing input: blood. This clonotype was obtained from a man aged 25 to 45 with Graves' ophthalmopathy. This rearrangement joins TRBV30 to TRBJ2-5, with 13 bases matching TRBD2. CDR3 in DNA: TGTGCCTGGAGTGGCGGACTAGCGGGGGAAGAGACCCAGTACTTC. It yields the protein CAWSGGLAGEETQYF.